This T cell receptor (beta chain) was identified during a study of identical twins. Study-level results: Out-of-frame alpha sequences shared between twins exhibited an excess of low generation probability. Twin sharing of out-of-frame TCR alpha was underestimated by models in monozygotic pairs. Within cord blood, abundant beta clonotypes carried fewer insertions, but memory repertoires showed no such trend.

cDNA molecules carried unique molecular identifiers, and template switching added a universal primer site. Using its own MiXCR run on the 5' RACE reads, TCRdb lists one record per CDR3 protein. Found here are 1.5 million to 2 million distinct CDR3 sequences, less than 40% of them singletons; the top ten hold 0.27%. The CDR3 spans 17 residues. The germline gives CDR1 SQVTM, CDR2 ANQGSEA. This clonotype was found once. What it recognizes is unknown. This chain joins TRBV29-1 and TRBJ2-1, with 7 bases aligning to TRBD1. The J call is in doubt because the DNA end fits TRBJ2-7 better. Source material: cord blood. The source is a newborn girl in good health. The CDR3 reads CSVEDQRRTGFYNEQYF. CDR3 DNA sequence: TGCAGCGTTGAAGACCAGAGAAGGACAGGTTTCTACAATGAGCAGTACTTC.